Here is one TCR beta chain with its context. This CDR3 contains 15 residues. The V end was cut by 2 bases, the J end by 8 bases, with 17 bases between. CDR1 and CDR2 from the germline V gene are SGHTS and YDEGEE. These data come from a study of T cell changes during pregnancy in multiple sclerosis. Assay used: immunoSEQ multiplex PCR; TCRdb lists only in-frame clones, some missing. The sample has around 44,000 clones, roughly 91% seen once. Sequencing was performed on CD8+ T cells from peripheral blood mononuclear cells, taken in the first trimester of pregnancy. The rearrangement uses TRBV5-8 and TRBJ2-1; a weak D match, TRBD1 (5 bases). This TCR derives from a female donor with multiple sclerosis, enrolled in a pregnancy study. The CDR3 sequence is CASSLGHTIPHEQFF. The CDR3 DNA reads TGTGCCAGCAGCTTAGGACATACAATCCCCCATGAGCAGTTCTTC.